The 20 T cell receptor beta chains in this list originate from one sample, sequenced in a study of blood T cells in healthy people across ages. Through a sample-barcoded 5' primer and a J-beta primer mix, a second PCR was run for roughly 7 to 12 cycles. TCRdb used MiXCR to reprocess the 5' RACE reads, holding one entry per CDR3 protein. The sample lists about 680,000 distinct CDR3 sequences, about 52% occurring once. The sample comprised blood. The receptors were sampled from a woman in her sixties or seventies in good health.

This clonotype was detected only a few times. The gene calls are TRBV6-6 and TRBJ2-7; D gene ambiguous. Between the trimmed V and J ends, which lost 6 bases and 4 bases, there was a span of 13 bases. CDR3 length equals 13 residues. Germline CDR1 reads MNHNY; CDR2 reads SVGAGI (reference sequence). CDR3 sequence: CASSSSNDYEQYF. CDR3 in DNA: TGTGCCAGCAGCTCCAGCAATGATTACGAGCAGTACTTC.

The CDR3 here is CSASRSGGRHNEQFF. As DNA, the CDR3 is TGCAGTGCTTCGCGATCAGGGGGCCGTCATAATGAGCAGTTCTTC. The gene calls are TRBV20-1 and TRBJ2-1; 8 nucleotides line up with TRBD1. The germline V gene encodes CDR1 DFQATT and CDR2 SNEGSKA (reference sequence). V was clipped by 5 bases and J by 7 bases; unmatched bases: 13. CDR3 length: 15 amino acids.

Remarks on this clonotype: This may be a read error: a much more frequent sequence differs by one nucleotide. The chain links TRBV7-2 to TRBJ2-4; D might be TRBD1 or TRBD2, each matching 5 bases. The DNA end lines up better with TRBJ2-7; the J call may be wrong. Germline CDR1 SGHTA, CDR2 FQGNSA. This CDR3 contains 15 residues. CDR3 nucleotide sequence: TGTGCCAGCAGCTTAATTGGGGGAGTGCAGTACGAGCAGTACTTC. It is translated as CASSLIGGVQYEQYF.

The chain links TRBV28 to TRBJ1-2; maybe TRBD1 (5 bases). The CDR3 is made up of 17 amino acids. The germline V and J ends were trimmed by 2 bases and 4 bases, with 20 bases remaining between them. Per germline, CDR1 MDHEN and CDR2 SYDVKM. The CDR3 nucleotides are TGTGCCAGCAGTTTAATTGGTGGGGGAAGGGTCTCCTATGGCTACACCTTC. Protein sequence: CASSLIGGGRVSYGYTF.

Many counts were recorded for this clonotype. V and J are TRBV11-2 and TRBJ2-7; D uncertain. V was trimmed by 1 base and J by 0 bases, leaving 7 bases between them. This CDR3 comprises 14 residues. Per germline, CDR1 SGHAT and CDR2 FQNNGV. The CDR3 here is CASSLGLVSYEQYF. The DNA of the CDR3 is TGTGCCAGCAGCTTAGGGTTGGTCTCCTACGAGCAGTACTTC.

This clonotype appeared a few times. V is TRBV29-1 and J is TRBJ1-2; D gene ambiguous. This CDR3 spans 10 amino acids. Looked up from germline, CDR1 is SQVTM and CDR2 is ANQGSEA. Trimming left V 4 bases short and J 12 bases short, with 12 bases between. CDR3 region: CSVGGLANTF. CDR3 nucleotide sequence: TGCAGCGTTGGAGGCTTGGCCAACACCTTC.

CDR3 sequence: CASSFNGRGTDTQYF. CDR3 coding DNA: TGTGCCAGCAGTTTTAACGGGAGGGGCACAGATACGCAGTATTTT. The V gene is TRBV12-3 or TRBV12-4, the J gene TRBJ2-3, with 8 bases lining up with TRBD2. This CDR3 contains 15 residues. J lost 1 base, V lost 3 bases, and 3 bases had no gene match.

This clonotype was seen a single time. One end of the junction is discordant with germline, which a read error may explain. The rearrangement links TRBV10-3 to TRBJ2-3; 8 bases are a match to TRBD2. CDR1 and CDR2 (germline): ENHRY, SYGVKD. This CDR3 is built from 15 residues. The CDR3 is CAISRSGSKSDTEYF. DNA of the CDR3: TGTGCCATCAGCAGGAGCGGGAGTAAGTCAGATACGGAGTATTTT.

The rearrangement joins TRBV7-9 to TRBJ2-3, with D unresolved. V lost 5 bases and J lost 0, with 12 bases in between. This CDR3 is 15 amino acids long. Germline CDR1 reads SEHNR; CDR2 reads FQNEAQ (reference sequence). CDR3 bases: TGTGCCAGCAGCCCTCGGTCTACTAGCACAGATACGCAGTATTTT. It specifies CASSPRSTSTDTQYF. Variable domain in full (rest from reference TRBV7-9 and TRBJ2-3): DTGVSQNPRHKITKRGQNVTFRCDPISEHNRLYWYRQTLGQGPEFLTYFQNEAQLEKSRLLSDRFSAERPKGSFSTLEIQRTEQGDSAMYLCASSPRSTSTDTQYFGPGTRLTVL.

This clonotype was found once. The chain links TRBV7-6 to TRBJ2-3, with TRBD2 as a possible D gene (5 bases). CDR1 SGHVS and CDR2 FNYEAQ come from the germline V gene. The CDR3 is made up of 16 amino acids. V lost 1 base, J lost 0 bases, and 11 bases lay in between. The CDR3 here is CASSLEADASTDTQYF. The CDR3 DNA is TGTGCCAGCAGCTTAGAAGCGGACGCCAGCACAGATACGCAGTATTTT.

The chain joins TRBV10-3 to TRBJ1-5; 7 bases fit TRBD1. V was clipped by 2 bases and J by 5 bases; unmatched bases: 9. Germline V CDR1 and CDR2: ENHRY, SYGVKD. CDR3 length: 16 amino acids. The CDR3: CAISEAGQVTHQPQHF. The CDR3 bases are TGTGCCATCAGTGAGGCAGGACAGGTAACCCATCAGCCCCAGCATTTT.

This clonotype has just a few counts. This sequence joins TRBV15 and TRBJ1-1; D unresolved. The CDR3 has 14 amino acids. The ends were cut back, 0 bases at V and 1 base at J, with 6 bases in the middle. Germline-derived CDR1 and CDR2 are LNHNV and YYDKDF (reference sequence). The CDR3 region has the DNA TGTGCCACCAGCAGAGATCTAGAGAACACTGAAGCTTTCTTT. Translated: CATSRDLENTEAFF.

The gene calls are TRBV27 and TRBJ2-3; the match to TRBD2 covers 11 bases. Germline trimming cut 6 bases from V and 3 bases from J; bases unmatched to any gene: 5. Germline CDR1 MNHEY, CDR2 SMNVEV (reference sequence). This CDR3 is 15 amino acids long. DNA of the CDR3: TGTGCCAGCAGGGTACTAGCGGGAGAGACAGATACGCAGTATTTT. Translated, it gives CASRVLAGETDTQYF.

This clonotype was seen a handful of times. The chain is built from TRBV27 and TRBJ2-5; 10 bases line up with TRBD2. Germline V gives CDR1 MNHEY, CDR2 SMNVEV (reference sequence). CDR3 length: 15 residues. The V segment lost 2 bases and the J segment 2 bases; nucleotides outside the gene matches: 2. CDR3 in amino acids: CASSLRLAGQETQYF. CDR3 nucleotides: TGTGCCAGCAGTTTAAGACTAGCGGGTCAAGAGACCCAGTACTTC.

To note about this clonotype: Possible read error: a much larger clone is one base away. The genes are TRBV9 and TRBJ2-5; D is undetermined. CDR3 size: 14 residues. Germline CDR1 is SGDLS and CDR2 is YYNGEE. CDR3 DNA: TGTGCCAGCAGCGGAGATTTGTACCAAGAGACCCGGTACTTC. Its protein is CASSGDLYQETRYF.

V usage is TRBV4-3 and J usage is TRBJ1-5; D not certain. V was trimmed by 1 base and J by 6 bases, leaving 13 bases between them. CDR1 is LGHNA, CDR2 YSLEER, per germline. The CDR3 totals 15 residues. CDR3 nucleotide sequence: TGCGCCAGCAGCCAAGGGAATAGCTCGGGTCAGCCCCAGCATTTT. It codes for CASSQGNSSGQPQHF.

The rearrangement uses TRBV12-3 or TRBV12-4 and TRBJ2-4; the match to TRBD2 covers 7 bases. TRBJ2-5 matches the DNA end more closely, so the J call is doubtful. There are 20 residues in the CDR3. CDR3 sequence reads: CASSFRTRASGPPRPETQYF. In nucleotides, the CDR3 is TGTGCCAGCAGTTTTCGTACCCGGGCTAGCGGCCCACCTCGTCCAGAGACCCAGTACTTC.

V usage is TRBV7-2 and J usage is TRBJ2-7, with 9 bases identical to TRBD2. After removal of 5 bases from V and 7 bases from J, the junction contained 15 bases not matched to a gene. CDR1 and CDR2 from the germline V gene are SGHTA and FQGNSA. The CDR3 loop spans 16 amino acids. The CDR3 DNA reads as TGTGCCAGCAGCCCGCGGGTAGCGGGAGTCCCGGGAGAGCAGTACTTC. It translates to CASSPRVAGVPGEQYF. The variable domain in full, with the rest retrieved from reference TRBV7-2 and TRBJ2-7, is GAGVSQSPSNKVTEKGKDVELRCDPISGHTALYWYRQSLGQGLEFLIYFQGNSAPDKSGLPSDRFSAERTGGSVSTLTIQRTQQEDSAVYLCASSPRVAGVPGEQYFGPGTRLTVT.

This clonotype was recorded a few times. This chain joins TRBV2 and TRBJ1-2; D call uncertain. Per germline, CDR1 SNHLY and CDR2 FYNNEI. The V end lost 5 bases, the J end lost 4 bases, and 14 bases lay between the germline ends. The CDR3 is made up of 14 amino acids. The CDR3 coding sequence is TGTGCCAGCAGTCCCGTCTGGGCAGGCTATGGCTACACCTTC. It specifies CASSPVWAGYGYTF.

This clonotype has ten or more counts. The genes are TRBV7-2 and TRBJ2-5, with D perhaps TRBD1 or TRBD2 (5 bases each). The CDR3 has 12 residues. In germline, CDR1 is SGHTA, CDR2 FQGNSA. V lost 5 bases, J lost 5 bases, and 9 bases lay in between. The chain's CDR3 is CASSPGTETQYF. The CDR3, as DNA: TGTGCCAGCAGCCCGGGGACGGAGACCCAGTACTTC.